This record looks at one T cell receptor beta chain sequence and its context. Time point in this sample: cycle 4 day 1 (C4D1), after 5 to 7 weeks of nivolumab. All the patients suffered relapse after autologous stem cell transplantation, and brentuximab vedotin exposure differed. Thawed PBMCs underwent magnetic negative selection to obtain purified CD8+ T cells. Here immunoSEQ multiplex PCR was the method, and the copy in TCRdb shows in-frame clones only, minus some. The sample lists roughly 11,000 clones, 70% to 90% occurring once. This record comes from a study of PD-1 blockade in classical Hodgkin lymphoma. Sequencing was performed on CD8+ T cells from blood, taken before the fourth cycle of nivolumab. The sequence came from a human donor with classical Hodgkin lymphoma. The donor label of this sample is uncertain.

CDR3: CASSEVWARGTEAFF. The CDR3 DNA reads TGTGCCAGCAGTGAAGTCTGGGCTAGGGGGACTGAAGCTTTCTTT. This sequence joins TRBV6-1 and TRBJ1-1; D might be TRBD1 (6 bases). Germline V lookup: CDR1 MNHNS, CDR2 SASEGT. This CDR3 contains 15 residues. V was pared by 1 base and J by 5 bases, with 14 bases between.